A selection of T cell receptor beta chains follows, all from one sample in a study of shared clonotypes between healthy human individuals. Measured with immunoSEQ multiplex PCR; TCRdb has only the in-frame clones, and not every one. Altogether around 700,000 clones are present, roughly nine tenths being singletons, with the ten largest covering about 24%. The sequenced sample consisted of naive CD8+ T cells sorted from blood. The receptors derive from a man aged 30 to 45 in good health. CDR3s include the opening cysteine and the closing phenylalanine or tryptophan. Each record gives: D gene, clone size, J gene, V gene, CDR3 protein, CDR3 DNA. The D gene is left open where the match is weak. Where a row states a size, it is once, few, many or the class of an expanded clone; other rows omit it.

NA,NA,TRBJ2-4,TRBV7-9,CASSLVQGMNIQYF,TGTGCCAGCAGCTTAGTTCAGGGGATGAACATTCAGTACTTC
TRBD1,many,TRBJ2-5,TRBV27,CASSSWFSGRTGRETQYF,TGTGCCAGCAGTTCGTGGTTCTCAGGGAGGACAGGGAGAGAGACCCAGTACTTC
TRBD1,NA,TRBJ2-2,TRBV6-5,CASRGQGAIGELFF,TGTGCCAGCAGGGGACAGGGGGCAATCGGGGAGCTGTTTTTT
TRBD1,NA,TRBJ2-7,TRBV6-5,CASSYRTGQGPEQYF,TGTGCCAGCAGTTACAGGACAGGTCAGGGTCCCGAGCAGTACTTC
TRBD2,NA,TRBJ2-7,TRBV7-9,CASSFHTSGIYEQYF,TGTGCCAGCAGCTTTCATACTAGCGGGATCTACGAGCAGTACTTC
TRBD1,few,TRBJ2-7,TRBV19,CASSMAGGSYEQYF,TGTGCCAGTAGTATGGCAGGGGGCTCCTACGAGCAGTACTTC
TRBD2,NA,TRBJ2-7,TRBV19,CASKSLAGSEQYF,TGTGCCAGTAAGTCACTAGCGGGAAGCGAGCAGTACTTC
NA,once,TRBJ2-2,TRBV29-1,CSAYLWQSTGELFF,TGCAGCGCGTACCTATGGCAGTCCACCGGGGAGCTGTTTTTT
NA,NA,TRBJ2-7,TRBV25-1,CASSAGVRDEQYF,TGTGCCAGCAGTGCCGGGGTTCGGGACGAGCAGTACTTC
TRBD1,once,TRBJ2-1,TRBV5-5,CASSFSRGHEQFF,TGTGCCAGCAGCTTTAGCAGGGGGCATGAGCAGTTCTTC
NA,NA,TRBJ2-3,TRBV29-1,CSVLPTGGVQPQFTDTQYF,TGCAGCGTTCTGCCCACTGGGGGAGTCCAACCCCAATTCACAGATACGCAGTATTTT
NA,NA,TRBJ2-1,TRBV6-5,CASSYSRNNEQFF,TGTGCCAGCAGTTACTCTCGGAACAATGAGCAGTTCTTC
TRBD1,once,TRBJ2-2,TRBV7-8,CASSLSVLGDRGPGELFF,TGTGCCAGCAGCTTAAGTGTTTTGGGGGACAGGGGACCCGGGGAGCTGTTTTTT
NA,NA,TRBJ2-1,TRBV7-8,CASSRDSELQFF,TGTGCCAGCAGCCGTGACAGCGAACTTCAGTTCTTC
TRBD1,NA,TRBJ1-4,TRBV2,CASRDRGVEKLFF,TGTGCCAGCCGGGACAGGGGTGTTGAAAAACTGTTTTTT
NA,NA,TRBJ1-5,TRBV21-1,CASRTGRNQPQHF,TGTGCCAGCAGGACAGGGCGCAATCAGCCCCAGCATTTT
TRBD2,NA,TRBJ2-1,TRBV14,CASSRTSGAPDYNEQFF,TGTGCCAGCAGCCGGACTAGCGGGGCACCCGATTACAATGAGCAGTTCTTC
TRBD2,once,TRBJ2-1,TRBV7-9,CASSPPLAGGRYNEQFF,TGTGCCAGCAGCCCCCCGTTGGCGGGAGGGAGGTACAATGAGCAGTTCTTC
TRBD2,NA,TRBJ2-3,TRBV6-5,CASSYTPGGIDTQYF,TGTGCCAGCAGTTACACTCCGGGAGGAATAGATACGCAGTATTTT
TRBD1,NA,TRBJ1-1,TRBV5-5,CASSLAGGPSLNTEAFF,TGTGCCAGCAGCTTGGCAGGGGGTCCTTCGTTGAACACTGAAGCTTTCTTT
NA,NA,TRBJ2-7,TRBV7-7,CASSLGVSYEQYF,TGTGCCAGCAGCTTAGGGGTCTCCTACGAGCAGTACTTC
NA,NA,TRBJ2-1,TRBV4-1,CASSLGGAFSYNEQFF,TGCGCCAGCAGCCTAGGGGGGGCGTTTAGCTACAATGAGCAGTTCTTC
NA,NA,TRBJ2-1,TRBV7-9,CASSLEEGRPYNEQFF,TGTGCCAGCAGCTTAGAAGAGGGACGCCCTTACAATGAGCAGTTCTTC
TRBD1,NA,TRBJ1-1,TRBV2,CASSSGTAPNTEAFF,TGTGCCAGCAGTTCCGGGACAGCGCCGAACACTGAAGCTTTCTTT
NA,NA,TRBJ1-5,TRBV4-1,CASRRTLQGSNQPQHF,TGCGCCAGCAGGCGGACTCTACAGGGTTCCAATCAGCCCCAGCATTTT
NA,once,TRBJ2-7,TRBV9,CASSVDVSSYEQYF,TGTGCCAGCAGCGTAGATGTGTCCTCCTACGAGCAGTACTTC